The 22 T cell receptor beta chains given below trace back to one sample, sequenced in a study of cytomegalovirus exposure and HLA in healthy donors (dated 2017 in TCRdb). The method behind the library was the immunoSEQ multiplex PCR assay. For the multiplex PCR, a mixture combining 60 forward primers for TCR Vbeta segments and 13 reverse primers for TCR Jbeta segments was used. TCRdb retrieved this table from immuneACCESS and kept in-frame rearrangements only. Not all clones are present; in checked studies, unresolved V genes account for under half, and no reason is known for the remainder. The sample records over 150,000 clones, about four fifths of which are singletons. The ten largest clones capture roughly 8% of the sample. Sequenced: PBMCs. The receptors here all came from a male donor in good health and CMV-seropositive.

The rearrangement uses TRBV6-5 and TRBJ2-3; TRBD1 aligns across 7 bases. The CDR3 totals 15 residues. Germline trimming cut 5 bases from V and 0 bases from J; bases unmatched to any gene: 5. Germline V gives CDR1 MNHEY, CDR2 SVGAGI. The CDR3 DNA follows: TGTGCCAGCAGTCCCGGGACAGTAAGCACAGATACGCAGTATTTT. Translating it yields CASSPGTVSTDTQYF.

As DNA, the CDR3 is TGTGCCAGCAGTGTAGGGACAGTTACTGAAGCTTTCTTT. Amino acid sequence: CASSVGTVTEAFF. The chain joins TRBV25-1 to TRBJ1-1, with TRBD1 identical over 7 bases. The CDR3 contains 13 residues. The V gene's germline CDR1 is MGHDK and CDR2 SYGVNS. After removal of 4 bases from V and 5 bases from J, the junction contained 4 bases not matched to a gene.

The rearrangement uses TRBV15 and TRBJ1-2; D possibly corresponds to TRBD1 (5 bases). Between the trimmed V and J ends, which lost 8 bases and 2 bases, there was a span of 15 bases. From germline, CDR1 is LNHNV and CDR2 YYDKDF (reference sequence). The CDR3 covers 14 residues. In DNA form, the CDR3 reads TGTGCCACCGGAAGAACAGGCCTAAACTATGGCTACACCTTC. Residues: CATGRTGLNYGYTF. The full variable domain, with the rest looked up from reference TRBV15 and TRBJ1-2, is DAMVIQNPRYQVTQFGKPVTLSCSQTLNHNVMYWYQQKSSQAPKLLFHYYDKDFNNEADTPDNFQSRRPNTSFCFLDIRSPGLGDTAMYLCATGRTGLNYGYTFGSGTRLTVV.

The count of this clone is one. The J gene is TRBJ2-7, the V gene TRBV6-1; 10 bases are shared with TRBD2. J was trimmed by 1 base and V by 8 bases; bases with no gene match: 5. CDR1 is MNHNS, CDR2 SASEGT, per germline. The CDR3 runs to 14 residues. CDR3: CASGSSGRSYEQYF. The CDR3 DNA reads TGTGCCAGCGGGTCTAGCGGGAGATCCTACGAGCAGTACTTC.

In nucleotides, the CDR3 is TGTGCCAGCAGTCTCGGGACAGCATTGTCCTACAATGAGCAGTTCTTC. Its translation is CASSLGTALSYNEQFF. This chain links TRBV27 with TRBJ2-1, with 7 bases identical to TRBD1. Germline V gene lookup returns CDR1 MNHEY and CDR2 SMNVEV (reference sequence). CDR3 length: 16 amino acids. V was clipped by 5 bases and J by 1 base; unmatched bases: 8.

CDR3 sequence reads: CAWSRGGRVNSPLHF. The CDR3 DNA sequence: TGTGCCTGGAGTAGGGGGGGGCGAGTGAATTCACCCCTCCACTTT. The chain recombines TRBV30 with TRBJ1-6; TRBD1 is a possible D gene (6 bases). The germline CDR1 and CDR2 sequences are GTSNPN and SVGIG (reference sequence). CDR3 length: 15 residues. Trimming removed 2 bases from V and 7 bases from J, with 15 bases in between. Using reference TRBV30 and TRBJ1-6 for the parts outside the CDR3, the full variable domain is SQTIHQWPATLVQPVGSPLSLECTVEGTSNPNLYWYRQAAGRGLQLLFYSVGIGQISSEVPQNLSASRPQDRQFILSSKKLLLSDSGFYLCAWSRGGRVNSPLHFGNGTRLTVT.

This clone was seen only a few times. The rearrangement links TRBV7-9 to TRBJ2-3; weak D call: TRBD1 (5 bases). The germline V gene encodes CDR1 SEHNR and CDR2 FQNEAQ (reference sequence). Trimming stripped 5 bases from V and 0 bases from J, with 9 bases between. The CDR3 totals 14 residues. This chain's CDR3 is CASSPRQSTDTQYF. CDR3 DNA: TGTGCCAGCAGCCCACGACAGAGCACAGATACGCAGTATTTT.

This chain links TRBV6-1 with TRBJ2-7, with a weak D call TRBD2 (5 bases). The V gene lost 8 bases and the J gene lost 4 bases, with 12 bases spanning the gap. Germline V gene sequence: CDR1 MNHNS, CDR2 SASEGT. CDR3 length: 12 residues. The CDR3 reads CASRGLGYEQYF. The CDR3 region has the DNA TGTGCCAGCCGGGGTTTAGGGTACGAGCAGTACTTC.

This clone was detected a few times. V gene TRBV7-2 combines with J gene TRBJ2-7; 7 nucleotides match TRBD2. The CDR3 runs to 13 residues. Germline V gives CDR1 SGHTA, CDR2 FQGNSA. V lost 6 bases and J lost 3; bases outside the gene matches: 5. The DNA of the CDR3 is TGTGCCAGCAGTACTAGCGTACGCTACGAGCAGTACTTC. Translation gives CASSTSVRYEQYF.

V gene TRBV27 combines with J gene TRBJ2-7; TRBD2 aligns across 8 bases. The V and J ends lost 4 bases and 2 bases, in that order; junction bases with no gene match: 4. The CDR3 is made up of 14 amino acids. Per the germline V gene, CDR1 is MNHEY and CDR2 is SMNVEV (reference sequence). The CDR3 is CASSSSGFAYEQYF. CDR3 coding DNA: TGTGCCAGCAGTTCTAGCGGGTTTGCCTACGAGCAGTACTTC.

The chain has TRBV9 and TRBJ2-5; D possibly corresponds to TRBD1 (6 bases). V was cut by 4 bases and J by 3 bases, with 13 bases left in between. Per the germline V gene, CDR1 is SGDLS and CDR2 is YYNGEE. This CDR3 comprises 14 residues. CDR3 residues: CASSSGTGKETQYF. The CDR3 coding sequence is TGTGCCAGCAGCTCGGGAACAGGGAAAGAGACCCAGTACTTC. The entire variable domain, with the rest obtained from reference TRBV9 and TRBJ2-5, is as follows: DSGVTQTPKHLITATGQRVTLRCSPRSGDLSVYWYQQSLDQGLQFLIQYYNGEERAKGNILERFSAQQFPDLHSELNLSSLELGDSALYFCASSSGTGKETQYFGPGTRLLVL.

This chain connects TRBV27 to TRBJ2-7; 7 bases are shared with TRBD1. The CDR3 totals 15 residues. Germline CDR1 MNHEY, CDR2 SMNVEV (reference sequence). The ends lost 6 bases at V and 0 bases at J; junction bases unmatched: 8. CDR3 sequence reads: CASSRNRDSSYEQYF. The CDR3 DNA reads TGTGCCAGCAGCCGTAACCGGGACAGCTCCTACGAGCAGTACTTC.

The chain uses TRBV7-8 and TRBJ2-7; D perhaps matches TRBD2 (5 bases). The germline CDR1 and CDR2 sequences are SGHVS and FQNEAQ. Trimming removed 5 bases from V and 2 bases from J, with 22 bases in between. This CDR3 has 17 residues. The DNA of the CDR3 is TGTGCCAGCAGCCCCCTCCCGTGGGGTCCGGAGGCCTACGAGCAGTACTTC. Protein sequence: CASSPLPWGPEAYEQYF.

The chain couples TRBV11-2 to TRBJ1-1, with unresolved D. V gave up 4 bases and J gave up 0 bases, with 9 bases separating them. CDR1 is SGHAT and CDR2 is FQNNGV in the germline V gene. The CDR3 is made up of 14 amino acids. As DNA, the CDR3 is TGTGCCAGCAGCTCGGTACGCATGAACACTGAAGCTTTCTTT. Translated: CASSSVRMNTEAFF.

This clone was detected only once. The chain joins TRBV5-6 to TRBJ1-2; D is possibly TRBD1 (5 bases). In germline, CDR1 is SGHDT, CDR2 YYEEEE. CDR3 length: 15 residues. The germline V and J ends were trimmed by 2 bases and 5 bases, with 16 bases remaining between them. In DNA form, the CDR3 reads TGTGCCAGCAGCTTCGGGCAGGGCCTAAGGTATGGCTACACCTTC. Translated, it gives CASSFGQGLRYGYTF.

The CDR3 DNA reads TGTGCCAGCAGCGTAGGTGACGTCGTAGCGGCCGAGCAGTACTTC. This sequence encodes CASSVGDVVAAEQYF. The chain has TRBV9 and TRBJ2-7; a weak D match, TRBD2 (6 bases). The V gene's germline CDR1 is SGDLS and CDR2 YYNGEE. The V end lost 0 bases, the J end lost 6 bases, and 16 bases lay between the germline ends. The CDR3 consists of 15 residues.

The chain is built from TRBV23-1 and TRBJ1-5, with 10 bases fitting TRBD1. TRBV23-1 counts as an open reading frame of uncertain function. Trimming removed 0 bases from V and 0 bases from J; junction bases left unmatched: 5. This CDR3 comprises 18 residues. CDR3 DNA sequence: TGCGCCAGCAGTCAATCGGGACAGGGGAACATTAGCAATCAGCCCCAGCATTTT. Its protein product is CASSQSGQGNISNQPQHF.

The genes are TRBV2 and TRBJ2-5, with 9 nucleotides matching TRBD2. V dropped 10 bases and J dropped 0; count of bases not matched to a gene: 6. Germline CDR1 is SNHLY and CDR2 is FYNNEI. This CDR3 contains 14 residues. The CDR3 here is CATRGGTYQETQYF. The CDR3 bases are TGTGCCACGCGGGGGGGGACGTACCAAGAGACCCAGTACTTC.

The table lists this clone with a count of one. The J gene is TRBJ2-1, the V gene TRBV19, with TRBD2 matching 11 bases. The germline CDR1 and CDR2 sequences are LNHDA and SQIVND (reference sequence). The CDR3 consists of 20 residues. Unmatched junction bases numbered 18, after V lost 4 bases and J lost 4 bases. CDR3 nucleotide sequence: TGTGCCAGTAGTAACAACAGACTAGCGGGGTGGGATCTATTTTACAATGAGCAGTTCTTC. Translation: CASSNNRLAGWDLFYNEQFF.

The genes are TRBV6-4 and TRBJ2-3; 7 nucleotides match TRBD1. The CDR3 covers 18 residues. V was clipped by 3 bases and J by 0 bases; unmatched bases: 12. Germline assignment: CDR1 MRHNA and CDR2 SNTAGT. The CDR3: CASSEDEGAIFSTDTQYF. The CDR3 DNA follows: TGTGCCAGCAGTGAGGACGAGGGGGCCATTTTTAGCACAGATACGCAGTATTTT.

The chain combines TRBV20-1 with TRBJ1-1, with a possible D match to TRBD1 (5 bases). The germline gives CDR1 DFQATT, CDR2 SNEGSKA (reference sequence). V was pared by 7 bases and J by 6 bases, with 12 bases between. This CDR3 is built from 11 residues. CDR3 bases: TGCAGTGTGGGCAGGGAGGCTGAAGCTTTCTTT. This codes for CSVGREAEAFF.

In DNA, the CDR3 is TGTGCCAGCAGCTTCAAACCAGGGCCAGGAAACACCATATATTTT. Translation gives CASSFKPGPGNTIYF. This chain links TRBV7-9 with TRBJ1-3; a weak D match, TRBD1 (5 bases). CDR1 is SEHNR, CDR2 FQNEAQ, per germline (reference sequence). Trimming removed 3 bases at V and 4 bases at J, with 13 bases between. This CDR3 contains 15 residues.